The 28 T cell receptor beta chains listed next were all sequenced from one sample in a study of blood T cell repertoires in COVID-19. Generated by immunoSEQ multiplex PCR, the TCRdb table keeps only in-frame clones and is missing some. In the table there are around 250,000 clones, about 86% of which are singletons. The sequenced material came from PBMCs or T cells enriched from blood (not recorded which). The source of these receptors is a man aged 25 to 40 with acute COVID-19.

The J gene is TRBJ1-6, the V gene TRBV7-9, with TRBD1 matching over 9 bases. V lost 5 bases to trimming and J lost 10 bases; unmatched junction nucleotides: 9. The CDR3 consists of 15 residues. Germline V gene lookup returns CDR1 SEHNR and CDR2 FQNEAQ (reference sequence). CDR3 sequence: CASSPAGQGGSPLHF. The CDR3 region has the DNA TGTGCCAGCAGCCCTGCGGGACAGGGAGGCTCACCCCTCCACTTT.

CDR3 nucleotide sequence: TGTGCCACCAGTGAAAGTGGGACAGCAACTAATGAAAAACTGTTTTTT. Protein product: CATSESGTATNEKLFF. The chain is built from TRBV24-1 and TRBJ1-4; 7 nucleotides line up with TRBD1. Germline V gene sequence: CDR1 KGHDR, CDR2 SFDVKD. J lost 0 bases, V lost 4 bases, and 4 bases had no gene match. The CDR3 is made up of 16 amino acids.

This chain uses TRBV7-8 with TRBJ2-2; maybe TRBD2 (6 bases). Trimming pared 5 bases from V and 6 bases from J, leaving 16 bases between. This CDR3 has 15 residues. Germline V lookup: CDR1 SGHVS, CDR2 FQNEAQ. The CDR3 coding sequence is TGTGCCAGCAGCCCCAAGCGGGCCGGCCCCGGGGAGCTGTTTTTT. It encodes CASSPKRAGPGELFF. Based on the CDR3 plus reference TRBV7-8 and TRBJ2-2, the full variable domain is GAGVSQSPRYKVAKRGQDVALRCDPISGHVSLFWYQQALGQGPEFLTYFQNEAQLDKSGLPSDRFFAERPEGSVSTLKIQRTQQEDSAVYLCASSPKRAGPGELFFGEGSRLTVL.

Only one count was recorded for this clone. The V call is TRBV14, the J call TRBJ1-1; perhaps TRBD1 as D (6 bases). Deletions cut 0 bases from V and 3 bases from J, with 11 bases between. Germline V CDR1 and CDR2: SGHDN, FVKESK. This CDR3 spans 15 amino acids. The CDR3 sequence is CASSQDAGAYTEAFF. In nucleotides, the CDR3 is TGTGCCAGCAGCCAAGATGCAGGGGCCTACACTGAAGCTTTCTTT.

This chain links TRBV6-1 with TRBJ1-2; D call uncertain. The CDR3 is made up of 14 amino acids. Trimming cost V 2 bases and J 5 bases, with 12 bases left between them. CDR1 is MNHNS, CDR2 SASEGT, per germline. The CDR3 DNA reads TGTGCCAGCAGTGAACGCCCCGATAGATATGGCTACACCTTC. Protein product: CASSERPDRYGYTF.

The CDR3 loop is CASSQEAPSLSEAFF. In DNA, the CDR3 is TGTGCCAGCAGCCAAGAAGCGCCCAGCCTCTCTGAAGCTTTCTTT. V usage is TRBV4-2 and J usage is TRBJ1-1, with D unclear. Trimming took 0 bases from V and 6 from J, leaving 14 bases between them. This CDR3 region has 15 residues. CDR1 is LGHNA, CDR2 YNFKEQ, per germline.

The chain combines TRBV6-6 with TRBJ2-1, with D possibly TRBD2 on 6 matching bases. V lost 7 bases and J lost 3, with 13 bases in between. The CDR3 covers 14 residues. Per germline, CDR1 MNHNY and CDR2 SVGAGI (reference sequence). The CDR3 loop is CASTSAGFYNEQFF. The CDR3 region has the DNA TGTGCCAGCACCTCCGCGGGATTCTACAATGAGCAGTTCTTC.

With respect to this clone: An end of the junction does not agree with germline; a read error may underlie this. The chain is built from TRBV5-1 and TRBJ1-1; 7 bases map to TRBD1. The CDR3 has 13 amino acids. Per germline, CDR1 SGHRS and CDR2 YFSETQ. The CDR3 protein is CASSTRQGVAAFF. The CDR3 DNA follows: TGTGCCAGCAGCACGCGACAGGGAGTGGCAGCTTTCTTT.

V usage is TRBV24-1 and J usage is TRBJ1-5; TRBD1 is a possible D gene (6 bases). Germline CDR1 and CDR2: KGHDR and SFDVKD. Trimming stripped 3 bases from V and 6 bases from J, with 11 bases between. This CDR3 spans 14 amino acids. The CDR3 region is CATSDGGGGQPQHF. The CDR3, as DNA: TGTGCCACCAGTGATGGGGGCGGCGGTCAGCCCCAGCATTTT.

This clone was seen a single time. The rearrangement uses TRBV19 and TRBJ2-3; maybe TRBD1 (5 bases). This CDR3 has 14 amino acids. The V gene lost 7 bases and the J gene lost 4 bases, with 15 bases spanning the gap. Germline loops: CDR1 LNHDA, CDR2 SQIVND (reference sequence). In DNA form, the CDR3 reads TGTGCCAGTAACTTACAAGGGGAAGCAGATACGCAGTATTTT. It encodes CASNLQGEADTQYF.

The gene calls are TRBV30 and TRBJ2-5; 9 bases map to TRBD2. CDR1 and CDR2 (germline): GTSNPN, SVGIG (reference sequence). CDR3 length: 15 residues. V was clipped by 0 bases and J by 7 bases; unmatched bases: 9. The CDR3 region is CAWSVGLAARGTQYF. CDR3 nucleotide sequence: TGTGCCTGGAGTGTGGGACTAGCAGCGCGGGGGACCCAGTACTTC.

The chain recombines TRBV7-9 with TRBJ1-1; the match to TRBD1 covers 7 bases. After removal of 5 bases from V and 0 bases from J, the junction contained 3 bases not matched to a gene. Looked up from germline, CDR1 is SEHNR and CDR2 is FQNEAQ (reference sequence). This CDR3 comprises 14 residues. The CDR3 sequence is CASSAGQVNTEAFF. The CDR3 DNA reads TGTGCCAGCAGCGCCGGACAGGTGAACACTGAAGCTTTCTTT.

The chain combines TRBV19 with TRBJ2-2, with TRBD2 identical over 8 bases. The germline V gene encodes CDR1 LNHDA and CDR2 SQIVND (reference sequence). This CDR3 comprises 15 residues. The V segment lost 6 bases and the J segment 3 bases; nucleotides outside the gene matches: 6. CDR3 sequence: CASRAAGGDTGELFF. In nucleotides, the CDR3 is TGTGCCAGTAGGGCGGCGGGGGGCGACACCGGGGAGCTGTTTTTT. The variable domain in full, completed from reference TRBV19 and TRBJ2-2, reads DGGITQSPKYLFRKEGQNVTLSCEQNLNHDAMYWYRQDPGQGLRLIYYSQIVNDFQKGDIAEGYSVSREKKESFPLTVTSAQKNPTAFYLCASRAAGGDTGELFFGEGSRLTVL.

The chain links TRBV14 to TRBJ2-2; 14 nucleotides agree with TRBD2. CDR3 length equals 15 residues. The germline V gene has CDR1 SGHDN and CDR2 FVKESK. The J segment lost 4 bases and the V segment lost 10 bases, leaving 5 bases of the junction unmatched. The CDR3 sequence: CATGTSGGGTGELFF. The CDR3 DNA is TGTGCCACCGGGACTAGCGGGGGAGGCACCGGGGAGCTGTTTTTT.

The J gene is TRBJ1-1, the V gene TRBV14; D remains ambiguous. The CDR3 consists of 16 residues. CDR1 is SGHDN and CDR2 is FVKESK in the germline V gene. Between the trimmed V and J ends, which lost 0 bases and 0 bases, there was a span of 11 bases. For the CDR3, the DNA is TGTGCCAGCAGCCAAGACCTTGGAGAACTGAACACTGAAGCTTTCTTT. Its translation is CASSQDLGELNTEAFF.

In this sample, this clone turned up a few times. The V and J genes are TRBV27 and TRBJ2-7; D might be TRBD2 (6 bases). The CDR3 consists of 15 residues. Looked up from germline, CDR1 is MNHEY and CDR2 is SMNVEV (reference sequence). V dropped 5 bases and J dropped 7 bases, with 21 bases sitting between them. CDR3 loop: CASSRTGESSREQYV. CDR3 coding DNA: TGTGCCAGCAGTAGGACGGGAGAATCGTCGCGGGAGCAGTACGTC.

The CDR3 nucleotides are TGTGCCAGCAGTCTGGGACAGGGTTATCAGCCCCAGCATTTT. This codes for CASSLGQGYQPQHF. The chain couples TRBV2 to TRBJ1-5; TRBD1 agrees at 9 bases. The CDR3 sequence is 14 residues long. From germline, CDR1 is SNHLY and CDR2 FYNNEI. After removal of 5 bases from V and 5 bases from J, the junction contained 4 bases not matched to a gene.

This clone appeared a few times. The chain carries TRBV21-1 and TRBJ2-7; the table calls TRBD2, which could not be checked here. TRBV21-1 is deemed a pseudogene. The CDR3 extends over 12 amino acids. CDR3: CASISNFYEQYV. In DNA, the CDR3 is TGTGCCAGCATTTCGAACTTCTACGAGCAGTACGTC.

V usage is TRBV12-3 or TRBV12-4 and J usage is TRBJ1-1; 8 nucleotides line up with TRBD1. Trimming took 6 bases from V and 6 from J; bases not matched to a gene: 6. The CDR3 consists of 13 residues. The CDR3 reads CASRRLQGAEAFF. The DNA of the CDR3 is TGTGCCAGCAGGCGCCTACAGGGGGCTGAAGCTTTCTTT.

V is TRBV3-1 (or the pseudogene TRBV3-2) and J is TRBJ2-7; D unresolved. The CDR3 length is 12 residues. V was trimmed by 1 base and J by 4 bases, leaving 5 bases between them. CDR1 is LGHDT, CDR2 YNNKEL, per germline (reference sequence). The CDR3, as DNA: TGTGCCAGCAGCCAAGTGACTTACGAGCAGTACGTC. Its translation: CASSQVTYEQYV.

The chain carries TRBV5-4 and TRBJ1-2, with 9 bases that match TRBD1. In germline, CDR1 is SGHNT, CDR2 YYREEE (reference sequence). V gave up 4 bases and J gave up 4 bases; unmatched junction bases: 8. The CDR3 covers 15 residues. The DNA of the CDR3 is TGTGCCAGCAGCACCCGACAGGGGGGTGCCTATGGCTACACCTTC. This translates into CASSTRQGGAYGYTF.

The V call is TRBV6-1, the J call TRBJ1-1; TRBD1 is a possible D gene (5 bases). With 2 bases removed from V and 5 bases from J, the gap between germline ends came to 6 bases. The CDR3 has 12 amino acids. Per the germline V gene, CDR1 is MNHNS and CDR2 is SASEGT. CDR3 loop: CASSERGTEAFF. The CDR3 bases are TGTGCCAGCAGTGAACGGGGGACTGAAGCTTTCTTT.

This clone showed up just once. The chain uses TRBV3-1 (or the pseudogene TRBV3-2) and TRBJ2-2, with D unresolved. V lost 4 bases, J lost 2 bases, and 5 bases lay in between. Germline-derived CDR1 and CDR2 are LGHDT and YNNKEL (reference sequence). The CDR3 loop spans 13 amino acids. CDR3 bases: TGTGCCAGCAGCCTCTACAACACCGGGGAGCTGTTTTTT. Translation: CASSLYNTGELFF.

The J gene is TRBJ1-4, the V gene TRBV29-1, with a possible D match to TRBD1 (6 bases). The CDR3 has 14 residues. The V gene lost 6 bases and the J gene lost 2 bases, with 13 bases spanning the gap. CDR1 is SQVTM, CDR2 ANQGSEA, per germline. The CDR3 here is CSVTSGATNEKLFF. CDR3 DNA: TGCAGCGTGACCTCAGGGGCCACTAATGAAAAACTGTTTTTT.

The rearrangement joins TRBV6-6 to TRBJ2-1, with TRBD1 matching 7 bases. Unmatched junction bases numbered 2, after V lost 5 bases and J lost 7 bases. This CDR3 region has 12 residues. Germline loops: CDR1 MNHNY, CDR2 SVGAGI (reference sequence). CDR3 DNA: TGTGCCAGCAGTAACAGGGGAAATGAGCAGTTCTTC. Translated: CASSNRGNEQFF.

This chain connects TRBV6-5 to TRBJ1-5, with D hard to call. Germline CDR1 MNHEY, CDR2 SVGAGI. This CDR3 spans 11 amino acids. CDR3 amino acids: CVVSSNQPQHF. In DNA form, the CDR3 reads TGTGTGGTGAGTTCCAATCAGCCCCAGCATTTT.

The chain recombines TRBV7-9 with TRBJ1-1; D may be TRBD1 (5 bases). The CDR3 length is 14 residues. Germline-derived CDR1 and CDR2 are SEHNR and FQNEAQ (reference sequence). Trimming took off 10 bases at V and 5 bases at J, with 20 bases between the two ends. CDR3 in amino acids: CATSNEGVATEAFF. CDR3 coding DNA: TGTGCCACCTCAAATGAAGGGGTAGCAACTGAAGCTTTCTTT.

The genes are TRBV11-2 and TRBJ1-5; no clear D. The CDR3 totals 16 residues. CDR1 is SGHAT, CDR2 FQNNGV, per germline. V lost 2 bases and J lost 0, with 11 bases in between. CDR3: CASSLWAGDSNQPQHF. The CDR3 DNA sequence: TGTGCCAGCAGCTTATGGGCAGGCGATAGCAATCAGCCCCAGCATTTT.